These T cell receptor beta chains were read from a single sample in a study of blood T cell repertoires in COVID-19. The assay was immunoSEQ multiplex PCR, and TCRdb's table has in-frame clones only and misses some. Of about 170,000 clones listed, 84% are singletons. Sequencing was carried out using peripheral blood. These receptors came from a human donor with acute or convalescent COVID-19. The donor label of this sample is uncertain. Both conserved end residues are part of each CDR3. The D gene is left open where the match is weak. Some rows have no size entry. The others give once, few or many, or a class for an expanded clone.

CDR3 | DNA | D | J | size | V
CASSRGDRLNTGELFF | TGTGCCAGCAGTCGGGGGGACAGGCTGAACACCGGGGAGCTGTTTTTT | NA | TRBJ2-2 | NA | TRBV6-6
CASSTTQGGYTF | TGCGCCAGCAGCACCACACAGGGAGGCTACACCTTC | NA | TRBJ1-2 | once | TRBV5-1
CASSQERGRETQYF | TGTGCCAGCAGCCAGGAAAGGGGGCGGGAGACCCAGTACTTC | TRBD1 | TRBJ2-5 | once | TRBV3-1/TRBV3-2
CASSSWDRGRGVSYGYTF | TGTGCCAGCAGCTCTTGGGACAGGGGGCGAGGGGTTTCCTATGGCTACACCTTC | TRBD1 | TRBJ1-2 | NA | TRBV7-8
CASSDSQAPAGITDTQYF | TGTGCCAGCAGTGACTCCCAAGCTCCAGCGGGGATCACAGATACGCAGTATTTT | TRBD2 | TRBJ2-3 | NA | TRBV6-4
CASSYREGAFF | TGTGCCAGCAGTTACAGGGAAGGAGCTTTCTTT | NA | TRBJ1-1 | NA | TRBV12-3/TRBV12-4
CASSLVAGGPGELFF | TGTGCCAGCAGCTTGGTAGCGGGGGGGCCCGGGGAGCTGTTTTTT | TRBD2 | TRBJ2-2 | NA | TRBV13
CASSLNPRGNTEAFF | TGCGCCAGCAGCTTGAACCCCAGGGGGAACACTGAAGCTTTCTTT | NA | TRBJ1-1 | once | TRBV5-1
CSGGGLNTEAFF | TGCAGCGGTGGGGGCCTGAACACTGAAGCTTTCTTT | NA | TRBJ1-1 | NA | TRBV29-1
CASSKARDRVHEQYF | TGTGCCAGCAGCAAAGCCCGGGACAGGGTGCACGAGCAGTACTTC | NA | TRBJ2-7 | NA | TRBV21-1
CATTLAGGNPNSYNEQFF | TGTGCCACCACCTTAGCGGGAGGTAACCCGAATTCCTACAATGAGCAGTTCTTC | TRBD2 | TRBJ2-1 | NA | TRBV15
CARSQGTGAQNTEAFF | TGTGCCAGAAGCCAAGGGACAGGGGCCCAGAACACTGAAGCTTTCTTT | NA | TRBJ1-1 | few | TRBV7-5
CASSFQGSSEQYF | TGTGCCAGCAGTTTCCAGGGGTCCTCCGAGCAGTACTTC | NA | TRBJ2-7 | NA | TRBV12-3/TRBV12-4
CASSQEWGGYNEQFF | TGTGCCAGCAGCCAAGAGTGGGGGGGGTACAATGAGCAGTTCTTC | TRBD2 | TRBJ2-1 | NA | TRBV3-1/TRBV3-2
CASSLQGSELFYEQYF | TGTGCCAGCAGTCTTCAGGGGTCTGAACTTTTCTACGAGCAGTACTTC | NA | TRBJ2-7 | few | TRBV27
CASSLVLAGAPLGEQYF | TGTGCCAGCAGCTTAGTCTTAGCGGGGGCTCCATTGGGCGAGCAGTACTTC | TRBD2 | TRBJ2-7 | NA | TRBV27
CASRGGRINNQPQHF | TGTGCCAGTAGAGGGGGAAGGATTAACAATCAGCCCCAGCATTTT | NA | TRBJ1-5 | NA | TRBV19
CASSIVSGGVYNEQFF | TGTGCCAGTAGTATAGTTAGCGGGGGGGTTTACAATGAGCAGTTCTTC | TRBD2 | TRBJ2-1 | NA | TRBV19
CASSLSALRRREAFF | TGTGCCAGCAGTTTATCGGCCCTGAGGAGACGGGAAGCTTTCTTT | NA | TRBJ1-1 | NA | TRBV28
CATEEAGGSGNTIYF | TGTGCCACTGAAGAAGCAGGGGGATCTGGAAACACCATATATTTT | TRBD1 | TRBJ1-3 | NA | TRBV19
CASSLGLAGPGELFF | TGCGCCAGCAGCTTGGGACTAGCGGGGCCCGGGGAGCTGTTTTTT | TRBD2 | TRBJ2-2 | NA | TRBV5-1
CASRNRGGTEAFF | TGTGCCAGCAGAAACAGGGGGGGCACTGAAGCTTTCTTT | TRBD1 | TRBJ1-1 | NA | TRBV6-5
CASSQSLSYRDSYGYTF | TGTGCCAGCAGCCAAAGCCTAAGTTACCGGGACAGCTATGGCTACACCTTC | TRBD1 | TRBJ1-2 | NA | TRBV3-1/TRBV3-2
CASSVVSRATEAFF | TGTGCCAGCAGCGTAGTTAGCAGGGCCACTGAAGCTTTCTTT | NA | TRBJ1-1 | NA | TRBV9
CASSQATVNYGYTF | TGCGCCAGCAGCCAAGCGACAGTTAACTATGGCTACACCTTC | NA | TRBJ1-2 | NA | TRBV4-1
CASSPPTAGGPNTGELFF | TGTGCCAGCAGCCCGCCTACCGCAGGGGGCCCGAACACCGGGGAGCTGTTTTTT | TRBD1 | TRBJ2-2 | NA | TRBV7-8
CSVTGTGGRTNEKLFF | TGCAGCGTCACCGGGACAGGGGGCCGAACTAATGAAAAACTGTTTTTT | TRBD1 | TRBJ1-4 | NA | TRBV29-1
CASSPQGLTSYEQYF | TGTGCCAGTAGTCCACAGGGGTTAACCTCCTACGAGCAGTACTTC | TRBD1 | TRBJ2-7 | few | TRBV19
CASSSILHSGNTIYF | TGTGCCAGCAGCTCAATATTACACTCTGGAAACACCATATATTTT | NA | TRBJ1-3 | NA | TRBV11-2
CASSPRAAGLLPTDTQYF | TGTGCCAGCAGCCCTAGGGCCGCGGGCCTCCTCCCCACAGATACGCAGTATTTT | NA | TRBJ2-3 | NA | TRBV7-2
CASSFPGNTEAFF | TGCGCCAGCAGCTTTCCTGGCAACACTGAAGCTTTCTTT | NA | TRBJ1-1 | NA | TRBV5-1
CASSSWGSASYEQYF | TGTGCCAGCAGCTCGTGGGGTAGCGCCTCCTACGAGCAGTACTTC | NA | TRBJ2-7 | NA | TRBV7-2
CASSLGTSGGYNEQFF | TGCGCCAGCAGCTTGGGTACTAGCGGGGGGTACAATGAGCAGTTCTTC | TRBD2 | TRBJ2-1 | NA | TRBV5-1
CASSRSGSGRNEQYF | TGTGCCAGTAGTCGTAGCGGGAGCGGCAGAAACGAGCAGTACTTC | TRBD2 | TRBJ2-7 | NA | TRBV19
CAWSGGLRGETQYF | TGTGCCTGGAGTGGGGGACTGCGGGGAGAGACCCAGTACTTC | NA | TRBJ2-5 | NA | TRBV30
CASSASIQETQYF | TGTGCCAGCAGCGCTAGTATCCAAGAGACCCAGTACTTC | NA | TRBJ2-5 | NA | TRBV7-3
CASSIGWRNTGELFF | TGTGCCAGTAGTATCGGATGGAGGAACACCGGGGAGCTGTTTTTT | NA | TRBJ2-2 | NA | TRBV19
CASSLAPGTSGAGAQYF | TGTGCCAGCAGCTTAGCTCCCGGGACTAGTGGGGCCGGGGCCCAGTACTTC | TRBD2 | TRBJ2-5 | NA | TRBV7-2
CASSLLGSSNEQFF | TGCGCCAGCAGCTTGCTCGGGAGTTCGAATGAGCAGTTCTTC | NA | TRBJ2-1 | NA | TRBV5-1
CASSLERPVVGYTF | TGTGCCAGCAGCTTAGAGAGGCCAGTCGTTGGCTACACCTTC | NA | TRBJ1-2 | NA | TRBV7-2
CASSQLTGNQPQHF | TGTGCCAGCAGCCAGTTGACAGGAAATCAGCCCCAGCATTTT | NA | TRBJ1-5 | once | TRBV4-2
CASSLDSQGNEKLFF | TGTGCCAGCAGCTTAGATTCCCAGGGTAATGAAAAACTGTTTTTT | NA | TRBJ1-4 | NA | TRBV11-2
CASSQLGTSGPQETQYF | TGCGCCAGCAGCCAACTGGGGACTAGCGGACCCCAAGAGACCCAGTACTTC | TRBD2 | TRBJ2-5 | NA | TRBV4-1
CASSLSITSPAYEQYF | TGTGCCAGCAGTTTATCGATTACTAGCCCTGCCTACGAGCAGTACTTC | NA | TRBJ2-7 | NA | TRBV27
CASSLVGGSNEKLFF | TGCGCCAGCAGCTTGGTGGGGGGGAGTAATGAAAAACTGTTTTTT | NA | TRBJ1-4 | NA | TRBV5-1
CASSPSGDGSYEQYF | TGTGCCAGCAGCCCGTCGGGGGACGGCTCCTACGAGCAGTACTTC | NA | TRBJ2-7 | NA | TRBV7-6
CASRRRVESNQPQHF | TGTGCCAGCAGGCGCCGGGTGGAGAGCAATCAGCCCCAGCATTTT | NA | TRBJ1-5 | NA | TRBV5-5
CATSSEKEEGRETQYF | TGTGCCACCAGCAGCGAGAAGGAGGAAGGGAGAGAGACCCAGTACTTC | NA | TRBJ2-5 | NA | TRBV15
CASSIDGGETTEAFF | TGTGCCAGTAGTATAGATGGAGGGGAAACCACTGAAGCTTTCTTT | NA | TRBJ1-1 | NA | TRBV19
CASSIGSGMDTQYF | TGTGCCAGTAGTATTGGGTCGGGAATGGATACGCAGTATTTT | NA | TRBJ2-3 | NA | TRBV19
CASSEPGTGSYEQYF | TGTGCCAGCAGTGAACCTGGGACAGGGAGCTACGAGCAGTACTTC | TRBD1 | TRBJ2-7 | NA | TRBV25-1
CASSPRWQTDTQYF | TGTGCCAGCAGCCCAAGATGGCAGACAGATACGCAGTATTTT | NA | TRBJ2-3 | NA | TRBV7-8